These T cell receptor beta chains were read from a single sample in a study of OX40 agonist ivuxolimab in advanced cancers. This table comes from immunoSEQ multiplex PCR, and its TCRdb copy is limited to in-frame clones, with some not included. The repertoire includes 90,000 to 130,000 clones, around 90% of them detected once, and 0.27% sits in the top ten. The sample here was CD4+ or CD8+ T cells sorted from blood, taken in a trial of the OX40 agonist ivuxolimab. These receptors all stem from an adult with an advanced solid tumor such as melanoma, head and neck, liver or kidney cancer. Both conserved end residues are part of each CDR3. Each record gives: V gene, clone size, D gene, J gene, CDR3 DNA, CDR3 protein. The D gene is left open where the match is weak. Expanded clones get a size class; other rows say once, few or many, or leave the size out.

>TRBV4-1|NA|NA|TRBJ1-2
TGCGCCAGCAGCCGAGCCGGGACGGACCCTAACTATGGCTACACCTTC
CASSRAGTDPNYGYTF
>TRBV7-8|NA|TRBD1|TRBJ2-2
TGTGCCAGCAGTTACCTGGGACAGGGCGACACCGGGGAGCTGTTTTTT
CASSYLGQGDTGELFF
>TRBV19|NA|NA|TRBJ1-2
TGTGCCAGTAGTTCGGGGGGGAGCTATGGCTACACCTTC
CASSSGGSYGYTF
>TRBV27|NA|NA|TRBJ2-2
TGTGCCAGCAGCCATAACACCGGGGAGCTGTTTTTT
CASSHNTGELFF
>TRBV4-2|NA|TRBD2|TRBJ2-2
TGTGCCAGCAGCCAAGTGGGATTAGCGGGAGGCCTCCCCGGGGAGCTGTTTTTT
CASSQVGLAGGLPGELFF
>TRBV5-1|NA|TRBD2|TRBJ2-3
TGCGCCAGCAGCCAGCGAGGGGCGGCGGGAGGGGGCACAGATACGCAGTATTTT
CASSQRGAAGGGTDTQYF
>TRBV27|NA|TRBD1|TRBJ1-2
TGTGCCAGCAGTCCAAAGAGTTCGACAGGGACCTGGTACTATGGCTACACCTTC
CASSPKSSTGTWYYGYTF
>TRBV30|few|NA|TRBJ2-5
TGTGCCTGGAGTGGAGGGGCGGGACCCTTCCAAGAGACCCAGTACTTC
CAWSGGAGPFQETQYF
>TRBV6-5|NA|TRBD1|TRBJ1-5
TGTGCCAGCAGTAAACAGGGGAACGGCAATCAGCCCCAGCATTTT
CASSKQGNGNQPQHF
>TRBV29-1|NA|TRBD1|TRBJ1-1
TGCAGCGTGGAGACAGGGTCAAACACTGAAGCTTTCTTT
CSVETGSNTEAFF
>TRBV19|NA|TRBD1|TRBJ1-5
TGTGCCAGTAGTCCCTGGACAGGGGACCCCTCCGGCAATCAGCCCCAGCATTTT
CASSPWTGDPSGNQPQHF
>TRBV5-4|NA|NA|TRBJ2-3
TGTGCCAGCAGCGAGGACGCGACCGGCCCAGATACGCAGTATTTT
CASSEDATGPDTQYF
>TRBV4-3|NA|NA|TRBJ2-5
TGCGCCAGCAGCCAAGACTCACAAATCCAAGAGACCCAGTACTTC
CASSQDSQIQETQYF
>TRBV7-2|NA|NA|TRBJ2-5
TGTGCCAGCAGCTTATGGGGCCCCCAAGAGACCCAGTACTTC
CASSLWGPQETQYF
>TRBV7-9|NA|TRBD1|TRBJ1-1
TGTGCCAGCAGCTCCCCTGGGGGGACAGGTGAAGCTTTCTTT
CASSSPGGTGEAFF
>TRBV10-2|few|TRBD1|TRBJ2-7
TGCGCCAGCAGTTTTACAGGGGGACCCCACGAGCAGTACTTC
CASSFTGGPHEQYF
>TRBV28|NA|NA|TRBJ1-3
TGTGCCAGCAGTTCAACCGGGACAACCACTTATTCCTTATATTTT
CASSSTGTTTYSLYF
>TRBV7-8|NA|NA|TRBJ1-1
TGTGCCAGCAGTCTTATAGGGGACGAAGCTTTCTTT
CASSLIGDEAFF
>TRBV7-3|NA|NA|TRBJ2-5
TGTGCCAGCAGCTTTAACCAAGAGACCCAGTACTTC
CASSFNQETQYF
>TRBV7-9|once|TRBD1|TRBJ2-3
TGTGCCAGCAGCTTAGGGGGGTGGGACAGGGCCACAGATACGCAGTATTTT
CASSLGGWDRATDTQYF
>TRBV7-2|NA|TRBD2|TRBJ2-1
TGTGCCAGCAGCTCGAGGCGGGGGAACAATGAGCAGTTCTTC
CASSSRRGNNEQFF
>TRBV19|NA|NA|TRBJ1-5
TGTGCCAGTAGTATTGGGGCAGATTATAGCAATCAGCCCCAGCATTTT
CASSIGADYSNQPQHF
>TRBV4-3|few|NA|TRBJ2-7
TGCGCCAGCAGCCAATTCTACAGGGTGTATGGAAACTACGAGCAGTACTTC
CASSQFYRVYGNYEQYF
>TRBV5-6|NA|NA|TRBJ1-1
TGTGCCAGCAGCCTGCCTTACAGAAACACTGAAGCTTTCTTT
CASSLPYRNTEAFF
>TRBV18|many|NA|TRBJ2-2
TGTGCCAGCTCACCGGAGAGGAACACCGGGGAGCTGTTTTTT
CASSPERNTGELFF
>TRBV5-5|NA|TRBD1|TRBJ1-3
TGTGCCAGCCTCCCGGGACAGCCCGCTCTTGGAAACACCATATATTTT
CASLPGQPALGNTIYF
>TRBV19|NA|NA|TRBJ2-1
TGTGCCAGTAGTATCAAGCGGGCACCCTACAATGAGCAGTTCTTC
CASSIKRAPYNEQFF
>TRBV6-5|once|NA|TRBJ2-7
TGTGCCAGCAGACTGGACCTGAACTACGAGCAGTACTTC
CASRLDLNYEQYF
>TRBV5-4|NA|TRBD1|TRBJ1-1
TGTGCCAGCAGCACCCCCAGGGGGGTAAACACTGAAGCTTTCTTT
CASSTPRGVNTEAFF
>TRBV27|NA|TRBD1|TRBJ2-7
TGTGCCAGCAGTTTAGACAGGGAGAGTTACGAGCAGTACTTC
CASSLDRESYEQYF
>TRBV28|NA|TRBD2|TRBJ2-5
TGTGCCAGCATACCAGCGGGAGGGCCGGGAGAGACCCAGTACTTC
CASIPAGGPGETQYF
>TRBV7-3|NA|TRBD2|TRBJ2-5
TGTGCCAGCAGCTTAATCGGGAGGGGGGAGACCCAGTACTTC
CASSLIGRGETQYF
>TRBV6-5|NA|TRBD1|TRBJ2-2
TGTGCCAGCAGTGCACGACAGGGGCTGGGCGGGGAGCTGTTTTTT
CASSARQGLGGELFF
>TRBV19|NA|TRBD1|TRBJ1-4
TGTGCTACGTCGGGGACAGGGGGTTTTATAAATGAAAAACTGTTTTTT
CATSGTGGFINEKLFF
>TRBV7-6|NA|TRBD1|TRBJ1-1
TGTGCCAGCAGCTCGACAGGGGCTGAAGCTTTCTTT
CASSSTGAEAFF
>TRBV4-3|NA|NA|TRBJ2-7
TGCGCCAGCAGCCAAGGGACGGCGAGCTCCTACGAGCAGTACTTC
CASSQGTASSYEQYF
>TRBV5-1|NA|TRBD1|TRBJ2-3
TGCGCCAGCAGCTGGGGGACAGGGGACACAGATACGCAGTATTTT
CASSWGTGDTDTQYF
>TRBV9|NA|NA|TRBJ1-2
TGTGCCAGCAGCACCCGGGAACTCCATGGCTACACCTTC
CASSTRELHGYTF
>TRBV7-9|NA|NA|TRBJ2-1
TGTGCCAGCAACCATGTCTTTTCCGGGGTCGCGAATGAGCAGTTCTTC
CASNHVFSGVANEQFF
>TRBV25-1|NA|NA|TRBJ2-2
TGTGCCAGCAGTGCCCGGGACGGTAACACCGGGGAGCTGTTTTTT
CASSARDGNTGELFF
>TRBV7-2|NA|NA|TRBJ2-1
TGTGCCAGCAGCCGGACAGAATACAATGAGCAGTTCTTC
CASSRTEYNEQFF
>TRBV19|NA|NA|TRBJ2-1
TGTGCCAGTAGTATAGAGACAGGAAAGCAGTTCTTC
CASSIETGKQFF
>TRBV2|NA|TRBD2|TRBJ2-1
TGTGCCAGCACCAAAGGACTAGGGAGCTCCTACAATGAGCAGTTCTTC
CASTKGLGSSYNEQFF
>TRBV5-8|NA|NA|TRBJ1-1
TGTGCCAGCCGGGCGCACACTGAAGCTTTCTTT
CASRAHTEAFF
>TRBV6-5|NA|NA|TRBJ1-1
TGTGCCAGCAGCAGGAGTGATGAAGCTTTCTTT
CASSRSDEAFF
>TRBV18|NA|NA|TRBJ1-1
TGTGCCAGCTCACCGGAGACAGTTATATCTGAAGCTTTCTTT
CASSPETVISEAFF
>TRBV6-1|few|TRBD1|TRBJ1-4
TGTGCCAGCAGTGAAGCTCGACAGGGTGAAGAAAAACTGTTTTTT
CASSEARQGEEKLFF
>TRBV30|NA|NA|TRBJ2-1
TGTGCCTGGGGGATCGATGAGCAGTTCTTC
CAWGIDEQFF
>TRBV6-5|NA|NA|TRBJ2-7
TGTGCCAGCAGCGAAGGTGCAACTGGGTACGAGCAGTACTTC
CASSEGATGYEQYF
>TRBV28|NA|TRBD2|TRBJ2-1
TGTGCCAGCGCACCGGGACTACTCTACAATGAGCAGTTCTTC
CASAPGLLYNEQFF
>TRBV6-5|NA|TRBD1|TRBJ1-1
TGTGCCAGCAGTCAACAGGGGCGGGGGAACACTGAAGCTTTCTTT
CASSQQGRGNTEAFF